This T cell receptor (beta chain) was obtained from a study of blood T cell repertoires in COVID-19. CDR1 LGHNA and CDR2 YNFKEQ come from the germline V gene. There are 13 residues in the CDR3. Between the trimmed V and J ends, which lost 1 base and 1 base, there was a span of 4 bases. Clones were read by immunoSEQ multiplex PCR, and TCRdb kept only the in-frame ones, dropping some. The table lists some 340,000 clones, more than 90% of them singletons. The sequenced sample was PBMCs or T cells enriched from blood (not recorded which). V and J are TRBV4-2 and TRBJ1-1; D gene unclear. The TCR originated in a woman between 25 and 40 years old who had been exposed to COVID-19. CDR3 in amino acids: CASSQVANTEAFF. Here the CDR3 DNA reads TGTGCCAGCAGCCAAGTAGCGAACACTGAAGCTTTCTTT.